Listed here are 14 T cell receptor beta chains from one sample, sequenced in a study of spatial heterogeneity in lung cancer. Study-wide points: Within tumors, counts of expanded alpha and beta TCRs tracked tumor mutation counts.

The time point is: sample taken at primary tumor resection. TCRdb fed the 5' RACE reads into MiXCR, producing one record per CDR3 protein. In the table there are around 95,000 distinct CDR3 sequences, 4.4% of which are singletons. No antigen has been identified for these receptors. The sequenced sample was lung tumor tissue, obtained at surgery. The source is a male donor with early-stage non-small cell lung cancer.

Only one count was recorded for this clonotype. This clone may be a read error of a much larger clone one base away. V and J are TRBV7-2 and TRBJ1-1; TRBD1 is a possible D gene (6 bases). In germline, CDR1 is SGHTA, CDR2 FQGNSA. The length of the CDR3 is 13 residues. The CDR3 loop is CASGLNAQGEAFF. CDR3 sequence (DNA): TGTGCCAGCGGCTTGAATGCACAGGGTGAAGCTTTCTTT.

This clonotype occurred many times. This rearrangement joins TRBV28 to TRBJ1-2; maybe TRBD1 (5 bases). Germline CDR1 and CDR2: MDHEN and SYDVKM. The CDR3 has 12 amino acids. Between the trimmed V and J ends, which lost 2 bases and 11 bases, there was a span of 12 bases. The CDR3 sequence: CASSLTAGRYTF. In DNA form, the CDR3 reads TGTGCCAGCAGTTTAACAGCAGGGAGGTACACCTTC.

This clonotype has at least ten counts. The rearrangement links TRBV3-1 to TRBJ2-1; D gene ambiguous. Deletions cut 0 bases from V and 8 bases from J, with 11 bases between. CDR1 and CDR2 (germline): LGHDT, YNNKEL (reference sequence). The CDR3 runs to 14 residues. CDR3 amino acids: CASSQEPLGDEQFF. The CDR3 coding sequence is TGTGCCAGCAGCCAAGAACCGCTGGGCGATGAGCAGTTCTTC.

At least ten counts were recorded for this clonotype. This chain links TRBV7-9 with TRBJ1-2; D uncertain. The CDR3 extends over 12 amino acids. The V end was cut by 5 bases, the J end by 4 bases, with 8 bases between. Per the germline V gene, CDR1 is SEHNR and CDR2 is FQNEAQ (reference sequence). The CDR3 protein is CASSPPFYGYTF. The CDR3 bases are TGTGCCAGCAGCCCGCCCTTCTATGGCTACACCTTC.

This clonotype was counted ten times or more. The genes are TRBV12-3 or TRBV12-4 and TRBJ1-2; D unresolved. The CDR3 runs 14 residues. The V gene lost 1 base and the J gene lost 4 bases, with 10 bases spanning the gap. The CDR3 loop is CASSLGGALYGYTF. In nucleotides, the CDR3 is TGTGCCAGCAGTTTAGGAGGAGCTCTCTATGGCTACACCTTC.

J is TRBJ1-1 and V is TRBV13, with D unresolved. Germline V gene data show CDR1 as PRHDT and CDR2 as FYEKMQ (reference sequence). V shed 0 bases and J shed 3 bases, with 8 bases lying between them. The CDR3 is made up of 14 amino acids. The CDR3 here is CASSLGGEDTEAFF. The CDR3 nucleotides read TGTGCCAGCAGCTTAGGGGGCGAGGACACTGAAGCTTTCTTT.

This clonotype showed up many times. The V gene is TRBV27, the J gene TRBJ2-1; D is unclear. Looked up from germline, CDR1 is MNHEY and CDR2 is SMNVEV (reference sequence). CDR3 length: 15 amino acids. With 2 bases removed from V and 3 bases from J, the gap between germline ends came to 11 bases. The CDR3 protein is CASSLADPSYNEQFF. The DNA of the CDR3 is TGTGCCAGCAGTTTAGCGGATCCCAGCTACAATGAGCAGTTCTTC.

This clonotype has ten or more counts. This sequence joins TRBV6-1 and TRBJ2-2; D remains ambiguous. The germline CDR1 and CDR2 sequences are MNHNS and SASEGT. CDR3 length equals 14 residues. The V end was cut by 4 bases, the J end by 1 base, with 7 bases between. The CDR3, as DNA: TGTGCCAGCAGTGGGGTTGTGAACACCGGGGAGCTGTTTTTT. Translating it yields CASSGVVNTGELFF.

This clonotype occurred a few times. The genes are TRBV6-2 or TRBV6-3 and TRBJ1-6, with 7 bases lining up with TRBD1. The CDR3 is 14 residues long. Trimming at V came to 2 bases and at J to 6 bases, leaving 1 base not matched to a gene. Germline CDR1 reads MNHEY; CDR2 reads SVGEGT. The CDR3 here is CASSYAGGNSPLHF. The DNA for the CDR3 is TGTGCCAGCAGTTACGCAGGGGGTAATTCACCCCTCCACTTT.

The gene calls are TRBV20-1 and TRBJ1-1; perhaps TRBD1 as D (6 bases). The CDR3 length is 16 residues. V lost 0 bases and J lost 0, with 14 bases in between. CDR1 is DFQATT, CDR2 SNEGSKA, per germline (reference sequence). The CDR3 bases are TGCAGTGCTAGAGAACTTCAGGACAGACTGAACACTGAAGCTTTCTTT. Translation: CSARELQDRLNTEAFF.

This clonotype was detected many times. This chain joins TRBV28 and TRBJ1-5; 9 bases align to TRBD1. The CDR3 sequence is 19 residues long. With V trimmed by 5 bases and J by 2 bases, 16 bases remained unmatched. Germline CDR1 and CDR2: MDHEN and SYDVKM. The CDR3 sequence is CASSPKTKQGAEGNQPQHF. The CDR3, as DNA: TGTGCCAGCAGTCCAAAAACAAAACAGGGGGCCGAGGGCAATCAGCCCCAGCATTTT.

This clonotype was counted many times. This chain uses TRBV28 with TRBJ1-2, with D possibly being TRBD1 (6 bases). Germline CDR1 and CDR2: MDHEN and SYDVKM. With 6 bases removed from V and 2 bases from J, the gap between germline ends came to 13 bases. CDR3 size: 14 residues. The CDR3 region is CASRTGHPNYGYTF. In DNA, the CDR3 is TGTGCCAGCAGAACGGGACATCCCAACTATGGCTACACCTTC.

This clonotype was counted ten times or more. The gene calls are TRBV10-2 and TRBJ2-2, with 8 bases that match TRBD1. The CDR3 spans 14 residues. The J segment lost 6 bases and the V segment lost 5 bases, leaving 5 bases of the junction unmatched. Germline lookup yields CDR1 WSHSY and CDR2 SAAADI. CDR3 region: CASSPTGEAGELFF. CDR3 sequence (DNA): TGCGCCAGCAGTCCGACAGGGGAAGCCGGGGAGCTGTTTTTT.

This clonotype was detected many times. V and J are TRBV9 and TRBJ2-1; D is perhaps TRBD2 (6 bases). CDR1 is SGDLS, CDR2 YYNGEE, per germline. Trimming took 4 bases from V and 2 from J, leaving 16 bases between them. The CDR3 sequence is 16 residues long. This CDR3 is CASSRLPGGTYNEQFF. Here the CDR3 DNA reads TGTGCCAGCAGCCGTCTTCCCGGGGGAACCTACAATGAGCAGTTCTTC.